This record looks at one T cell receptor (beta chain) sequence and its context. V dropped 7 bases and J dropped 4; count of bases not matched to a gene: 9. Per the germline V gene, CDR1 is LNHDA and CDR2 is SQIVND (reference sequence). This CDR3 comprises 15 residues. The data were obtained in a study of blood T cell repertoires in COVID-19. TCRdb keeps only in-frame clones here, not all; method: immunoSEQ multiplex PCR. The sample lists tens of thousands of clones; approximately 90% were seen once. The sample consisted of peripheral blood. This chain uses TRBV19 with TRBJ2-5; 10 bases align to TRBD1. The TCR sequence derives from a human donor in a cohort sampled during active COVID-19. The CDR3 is CASTDGTGVRETQYF. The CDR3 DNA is TGTGCCAGTACCGACGGGACAGGGGTTAGAGAGACCCAGTACTTC.